Listed below are T cell receptor beta chains from one sample, sequenced in a study of CD8 T cells in ankylosing spondylitis. TCRdb re-analysed the 5' RACE reads in MiXCR, keeping a single row per CDR3 protein. The table includes about 540,000 distinct CDR3 sequences, about 13% detected once. Material: blood, either unsorted or a sorted T cell fraction (not recorded which). The source of these receptors is a male donor with ankylosing spondylitis. CDR3s include the opening cysteine and the closing phenylalanine or tryptophan. Clone size is stated in some rows and not others, as once, few, many or a class when expanded.

cdr3_length v_call clone_size cdr3_aa
12 TRBV20-1 few CSAQFIETEAFF
14 TRBV7-6 few CASSRGTEPYEQYF
13 TRBV2 NA CASTGGDRETATF
18 TRBV11-2 NA CASSLSTTFADAIYGYTF
16 TRBV5-1 NA CASSSTGSGRWGEQFF
11 TRBV29-1 many CSVVFPGEQFF
15 TRBV5-6 once CASSMMGTRQETQYF
15 TRBV5-1 many CASSAGLAGNNEQFF
15 TRBV7-8 few CASSLRGGGTLQQYF
13 TRBV29-1 NA CSVTHGGNTEAFF
15 TRBV20-1 NA CSARDRQRVGGEGFF
12 TRBV29-1 few CSVRTDSYEQYF
16 TRBV15 NA CATSRDRTSGTDTQYF
13 TRBV27 NA CASSLQTQETQYF
15 TRBV20-1 NA CSASGPWGRNTEAFF
13 TRBV29-1 few CSAEGQANTEAFF
14 TRBV9 NA CASSVNTLGNTIYF
16 TRBV4-2 NA CASSQDKRLGPYEQYF
15 TRBV5-1 NA CASSSGTGGATEAFF
14 TRBV7-9 NA CASSYQGTRTEAFF
15 TRBV9 few CASSVEGYIVNEQFF
13 TRBV5-1 many CASSRDLGETQYF
14 TRBV5-1 few CASSHGQVGETQYF
15 TRBV24-1 NA CATRGTSGRAGEQFF
16 TRBV12-3/TRBV12-4 few CASLPDLGVMNTEAFF
15 TRBV5-5 NA CASSLEVGSGQPQHF
11 TRBV3-1 NA CATRGGYEQYF
15 TRBV29-1 NA CSVTRFGDAQETQYF
16 TRBV5-1 few CASSSPSGRITDTQYF
15 TRBV20-1 few CSAALGAGDGNEQYF
16 TRBV28 few CASSLIGPPSYNEQFF
14 TRBV29-1 NA CSVPGQGAQETQYF
14 TRBV2 NA CASRRDSTTGELFF
12 TRBV7-9 many CASSLVDEKLFF
13 TRBV29-1 NA CSVEVDRDYGYTF
15 TRBV20-1 few CSATPEGAGNQPQHF
17 TRBV12-3/TRBV12-4 NA CASIQGRTSGSKGTQYF
15 TRBV4-2 NA CASSQATGGSQPQHF
16 TRBV5-6 NA CASRGGLVPTYNEQFF
13 TRBV7-2 many CASGVRYQGTQYF
14 TRBV5-1 many CASSLERSNTEAFF
11 TRBV20-1 many CSANGGGQQHF
12 TRBV3-1 NA CASSYLTGELFF
13 TRBV20-1 NA CSARGSLSYEQYF
17 TRBV12-3/TRBV12-4 few CASRTDRDLSGANVLTF
14 TRBV6-5 NA CASSSEDRGTEAFF
16 TRBV29-1 few CSVGRSAILSTDTQYF
13 TRBV20-1 NA CSAREDTNYGYTF
14 TRBV11-2 NA CASRWRVTTDTQYF
14 TRBV5-1 NA CASSLLDGTGELFF
15 TRBV6-1 NA CASRVAGTNTGELFF
16 TRBV20-1 few CSATPSGDYSNQPQHF
13 TRBV5-1 few CASRPEPSGEQFF
17 TRBV7-8 NA CASSLNSGLAGTYEQYF